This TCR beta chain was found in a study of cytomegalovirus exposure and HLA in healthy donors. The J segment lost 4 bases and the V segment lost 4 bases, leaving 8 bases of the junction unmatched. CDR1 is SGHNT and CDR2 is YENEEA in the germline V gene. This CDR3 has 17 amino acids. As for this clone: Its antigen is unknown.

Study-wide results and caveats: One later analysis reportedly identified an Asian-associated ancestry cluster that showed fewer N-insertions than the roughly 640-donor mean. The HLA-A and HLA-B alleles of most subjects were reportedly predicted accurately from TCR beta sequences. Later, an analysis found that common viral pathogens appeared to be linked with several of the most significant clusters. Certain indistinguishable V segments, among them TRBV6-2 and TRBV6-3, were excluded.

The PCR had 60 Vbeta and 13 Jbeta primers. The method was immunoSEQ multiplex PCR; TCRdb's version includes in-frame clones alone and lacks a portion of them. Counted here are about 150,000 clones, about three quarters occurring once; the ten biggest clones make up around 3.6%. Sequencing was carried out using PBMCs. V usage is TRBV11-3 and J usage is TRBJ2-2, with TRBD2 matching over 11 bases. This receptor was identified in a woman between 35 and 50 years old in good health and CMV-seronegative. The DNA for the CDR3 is TGTGCCAGCAGCTCTCCAGGGCTAGCGGGAGGCACCGGGGAGCTGTTTTTT. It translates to CASSSPGLAGGTGELFF.